This T cell receptor (beta chain) was found in a study of cytomegalovirus exposure and HLA in healthy donors. Study-level information: The roughly 120 million unique TCR beta sequences, from about 190 million T cells, were found by an earlier analysis. Study-level results: One variant, a missense change in DCLRE1C, was linked in a later analysis to TCR beta V- and J-gene trimming.

Primers for the PCR totalled 60 Vbeta and 13 Jbeta. TCRdb's table, derived via immunoSEQ multiplex PCR, lists solely in-frame clones and lacks some. The repertoire holds roughly 180,000 clones, with 80% to 90% as singletons. The CDR3 runs to 12 residues. Trimming shortened V by 6 bases and J by 5 bases, and 11 bases separated the two germline ends. Germline CDR1 KGHSH, CDR2 LQKENI. About this clone: Its specificity is unknown.

Healthy bone marrow donors formed the donor group. Sequenced input: PBMCs. The receptor comes from a man between 18 and 35 years old in good health and CMV-seropositive. V is TRBV18 and J is TRBJ2-7; D not certain. The CDR3 protein is CASSGKTNEQYF. Here the CDR3 DNA reads TGTGCCAGCTCGGGCAAGACGAACGAGCAGTACTTC.